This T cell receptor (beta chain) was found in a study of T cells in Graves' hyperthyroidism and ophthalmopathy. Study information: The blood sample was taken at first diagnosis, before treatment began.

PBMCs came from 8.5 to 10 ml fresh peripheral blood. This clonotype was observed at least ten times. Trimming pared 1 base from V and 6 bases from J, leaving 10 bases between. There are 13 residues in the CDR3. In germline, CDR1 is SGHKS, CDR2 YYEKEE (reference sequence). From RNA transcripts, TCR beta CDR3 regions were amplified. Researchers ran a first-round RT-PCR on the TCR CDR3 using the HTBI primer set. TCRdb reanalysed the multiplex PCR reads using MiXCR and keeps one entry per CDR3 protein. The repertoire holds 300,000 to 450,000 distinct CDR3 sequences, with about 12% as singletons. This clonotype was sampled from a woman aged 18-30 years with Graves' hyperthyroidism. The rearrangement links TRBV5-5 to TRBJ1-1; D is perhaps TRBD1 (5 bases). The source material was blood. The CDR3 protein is CASSLLRGAEAFF. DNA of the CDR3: TGTGCCAGCAGCTTGTTGAGGGGAGCTGAAGCTTTCTTT.